The 27 T cell receptor beta chains below all came from one sample that was sequenced in a study of PD-1 blockade in mismatch repair-deficient tumors. The assay was immunoSEQ multiplex PCR, and TCRdb's table has in-frame clones only and misses some. The repertoire holds more than 85,000 clones, with 82% as singletons. Sequenced here: peripheral blood, sampled roughly 35 weeks after starting pembrolizumab. The receptor source for this set is an adult with mismatch repair-deficient cancer.

The V gene is TRBV14, the J gene TRBJ2-3; 8 bases map to TRBD2. V lost 0 bases and J lost 1; bases outside the gene matches: 12. Germline CDR1 reads SGHDN; CDR2 reads FVKESK. This CDR3 is built from 19 residues. CDR3 in DNA: TGTGCCAGCAGCCAAGATGCGGCTAGCGGGCTTTTGGGCACAGATACGCAGTATTTT. This codes for CASSQDAASGLLGTDTQYF. The full variable domain, with the rest looked up from reference TRBV14 and TRBJ2-3, is EAGVTQFPSHSVIEKGQTVTLRCDPISGHDNLYWYRRVMGKEIKFLLHFVKESKQDESGMPNNRFLAERTGGTYSTLKVQPAELEDSGVYFCASSQDAASGLLGTDTQYFGPGTRLTVL.

V gene TRBV27 combines with J gene TRBJ2-6; D is unresolved. This CDR3 is built from 13 residues. The ends were cut back, 4 bases at V and 2 bases at J, with 3 bases in the middle. Germline lookup yields CDR1 MNHEY and CDR2 SMNVEV (reference sequence). The CDR3 nucleotides are TGTGCCAGCAGTTCGGCTGGGGCCAACGTCCTGACTTTC. This gives the protein CASSSAGANVLTF.

This chain connects TRBV18 to TRBJ2-7, with 8 bases lining up with TRBD1. The CDR3 extends over 13 amino acids. Germline V gives CDR1 KGHSH, CDR2 LQKENI. V gave up 6 bases and J gave up 6 bases; unmatched junction bases: 7. The CDR3 bases are TGTGCCAGCTCCGTGGACAGGGTCGGCGAGCAGTACTTC. It specifies CASSVDRVGEQYF.

This clone was counted a single time. The chain combines TRBV27 with TRBJ1-5; possible D gene TRBD1, 5 bases. The CDR3 is 15 amino acids. Germline V gene sequence: CDR1 MNHEY, CDR2 SMNVEV (reference sequence). Trimming removed 2 bases at V and 8 bases at J, with 16 bases between. This CDR3 is CASSLLAGLSEPQHF. Written as DNA, the CDR3 is TGTGCCAGCAGTTTACTGGCAGGGCTATCAGAGCCCCAGCATTTT.

V usage is TRBV27 and J usage is TRBJ2-7, with 7 bases aligning to TRBD1. The V gene end was trimmed by 2 bases and the J gene end by 3 bases; junction bases not matched to a gene: 4. The CDR3 extends over 14 amino acids. Germline CDR1 reads MNHEY; CDR2 reads SMNVEV (reference sequence). Here the CDR3 DNA reads TGTGCCAGCAGTTTAAGGGGGCTAAGCTACGAGCAGTACTTC. Its translation: CASSLRGLSYEQYF.

The chain uses TRBV6-1 and TRBJ1-5; 9 bases are shared with TRBD1. V shed 2 bases, J shed 3 bases, and the junction held 8 bases outside the gene matches. The length of the CDR3 is 17 residues. Germline lookup yields CDR1 MNHNS and CDR2 SASEGT. CDR3 sequence (DNA): TGTGCCAGCAGTGAAAACTGGACAGGGGCGTTCAATCAGCCCCAGCATTTT. As protein: CASSENWTGAFNQPQHF.

The chain recombines TRBV19 with TRBJ1-5; D ambiguous. This CDR3 has 15 residues. The V end lost 4 bases, the J end lost 9 bases, and 19 bases lay between the germline ends. CDR1 is LNHDA, CDR2 SQIVND, per germline (reference sequence). CDR3 nucleotide sequence: TGTGCCAGTAGTAACCCAGAAACCTTAGGCTGGCCCCAGCATTTT. Protein sequence: CASSNPETLGWPQHF.

The chain links TRBV27 to TRBJ2-7, with a weak D call TRBD2 (5 bases). Germline values: CDR1 MNHEY, CDR2 SMNVEV (reference sequence). The CDR3 covers 12 residues. Trimming took 2 bases from V and 6 from J, leaving 8 bases between them. The CDR3 sequence: CASSLGRGEQYF. CDR3 bases: TGTGCCAGCAGTTTAGGTCGGGGCGAGCAGTACTTC.

The rearrangement links TRBV11-2 to TRBJ1-4; TRBD1 agrees at 8 bases. Germline CDR1 is SGHAT and CDR2 is FQNNGV. The CDR3 is made up of 14 amino acids. Germline trimming cut 5 bases from V and 7 bases from J; bases unmatched to any gene: 6. This chain's CDR3 is CASSLRTGREKLFF. In DNA, the CDR3 is TGTGCCAGCAGCCTAAGGACAGGGCGTGAAAAACTGTTTTTT.

The V gene is TRBV11-2, the J gene TRBJ2-3; TRBD2 agrees at 8 bases. Germline V lookup: CDR1 SGHAT, CDR2 FQNNGV. J was trimmed by 2 bases and V by 5 bases; bases with no gene match: 3. This CDR3 has 14 amino acids. CDR3: CASSLGLDTDTQYF. CDR3 nucleotide sequence: TGTGCCAGCAGCCTGGGACTAGACACAGATACGCAGTATTTT.

This clone is judged medium-sized. The rearrangement uses TRBV30 and TRBJ2-7, with 8 bases identical to TRBD2. The ends lost 4 bases at V and 2 bases at J; junction bases unmatched: 7. The CDR3 is 14 amino acids. CDR1 and CDR2 from the germline V gene are GTSNPN and SVGIG (reference sequence). CDR3 in amino acids: CAWTLPGGAYEQYF. The DNA for the CDR3 is TGTGCCTGGACCCTCCCGGGGGGGGCCTACGAGCAGTACTTC.

The chain recombines TRBV11-2 with TRBJ2-3, with 10 bases identical to TRBD2. This CDR3 spans 15 amino acids. V dropped 4 bases and J dropped 3; count of bases not matched to a gene: 4. Germline V gives CDR1 SGHAT, CDR2 FQNNGV. The CDR3 coding sequence is TGTGCCAGCAGCTCCCTAGCGGGAGTAACAGATACGCAGTATTTT. Translation gives CASSSLAGVTDTQYF.

The rearrangement uses TRBV6-5 and TRBJ2-5, with D tentatively TRBD1 or TRBD2 (5 bases each). This CDR3 is 16 amino acids long. Looked up from germline, CDR1 is MNHEY and CDR2 is SVGAGI. V was clipped by 2 bases and J by 3 bases, with 16 bases between them. CDR3 sequence (DNA): TGTGCCAGCAGTTACCTAGGGGCAGGGACCGAAGAGACCCAGTACTTC. It specifies CASSYLGAGTEETQYF.

V usage is TRBV4-3 and J usage is TRBJ2-1, with 13 bases that match TRBD2. Germline V gives CDR1 LGHNA, CDR2 YSLEER. V was pared by 0 bases and J by 1 base, with 9 bases of the junction left unmatched. The CDR3 has 20 residues. Here the CDR3 DNA reads TGCGCCAGCAGCCAAGAAGGGGGTACTAGCGGGAGGGCTTCCTACAATGAGCAGTTCTTC. This translates into CASSQEGGTSGRASYNEQFF.

This rearrangement joins TRBV7-9 to TRBJ2-1; 10 bases fit TRBD1. Germline CDR1 is SEHNR and CDR2 is FQNEAQ (reference sequence). V shed 5 bases and J 11 bases; nucleotides not matched to a gene: 12. This CDR3 is 15 amino acids long. The CDR3 spells CASSARQGAWGQQFF. In DNA form, the CDR3 reads TGTGCCAGCAGCGCCCGACAGGGGGCGTGGGGGCAGCAGTTCTTC.

The gene calls are TRBV19 and TRBJ2-1; 9 positions match TRBD1. The V gene end was trimmed by 8 bases and the J gene end by 3 bases; junction bases not matched to a gene: 2. The CDR3 runs 13 residues. Germline lookup yields CDR1 LNHDA and CDR2 SQIVND (reference sequence). The CDR3 spells CASGTGNYNEQFF. CDR3 bases: TGTGCCAGTGGGACAGGGAACTACAATGAGCAGTTCTTC.

V gene TRBV11-2 combines with J gene TRBJ2-7, with 10 bases aligning to TRBD1. The germline CDR1 and CDR2 sequences are SGHAT and FQNNGV. The CDR3 totals 16 residues. V shed 3 bases, J shed 4 bases, and the junction held 9 bases outside the gene matches. The CDR3, as DNA: TGTGCCAGCAGCTTCTATCAGGGGGGACAGGGGTACGAGCAGTACTTC. Translated, it gives CASSFYQGGQGYEQYF.

The chain has TRBV5-4 and TRBJ2-2, with unresolved D. The germline V gene encodes CDR1 SGHNT and CDR2 YYREEE (reference sequence). This CDR3 has 13 amino acids. The V end was cut by 5 bases, the J end by 0 bases, with 5 bases between. CDR3: CASSGTNTGELFF. The CDR3 DNA is TGTGCCAGCAGTGGGACGAACACCGGGGAGCTGTTTTTT. Drawing the rest from reference TRBV5-4 and TRBJ2-2, the complete variable domain is ETGVTQSPTHLIKTRGQQVTLRCSSQSGHNTVSWYQQALGQGPQFIFQYYREEENGRGNFPPRFSGLQFPNYSSELNVNALELDDSALYLCASSGTNTGELFFGEGSRLTVL.

The V call is TRBV4-1, the J call TRBJ2-1, with D perhaps TRBD2 (5 bases). Trimming took 3 bases from V and 0 from J, leaving 12 bases between them. This CDR3 has 16 amino acids. Looked up from germline, CDR1 is MGHRA and CDR2 is YSYEKL. CDR3 sequence: CASSHGLLFSYNEQFF. The CDR3 region has the DNA TGCGCCAGCAGCCACGGACTTCTTTTCTCCTACAATGAGCAGTTCTTC.

This clone appeared a single time. V is TRBV18 and J is TRBJ2-1, with TRBD2 matching 10 bases. Trimming cost V 2 bases and J 4 bases; bases outside gene matches: 8. This CDR3 comprises 17 residues. Germline loops: CDR1 KGHSH, CDR2 LQKENI. The CDR3 loop reads CASSPRPSGSRYNEQFF. CDR3 DNA: TGTGCCAGCTCACCAAGGCCTAGCGGGAGTCGGTACAATGAGCAGTTCTTC.

This chain links TRBV25-1 with TRBJ1-1, with D possibly TRBD1 on 6 matching bases. Trimming pared 4 bases from V and 4 bases from J, leaving 13 bases between. This CDR3 contains 14 residues. Germline assignment: CDR1 MGHDK and CDR2 SYGVNS. For the CDR3, the DNA is TGTGCCAGCAGTGGGCGGGGGGCTCGCACTGAAGCTTTCTTT. Its protein product is CASSGRGARTEAFF.

The CDR3 loop reads CASMRGELNTEAFF. The CDR3 bases are TGTGCCAGTATGAGGGGGGAGTTGAACACTGAAGCTTTCTTT. The V call is TRBV19, the J call TRBJ1-1; perhaps TRBD1 as D (6 bases). CDR3 size: 14 residues. The germline V gene has CDR1 LNHDA and CDR2 SQIVND (reference sequence). The V end lost 7 bases, the J end lost 0 bases, and 12 bases lay between the germline ends.

The J gene is TRBJ1-2, the V gene TRBV6-5; TRBD1 matches at 7 bases. Trimming cost V 6 bases and J 0 bases; bases outside gene matches: 4. Germline lookup yields CDR1 MNHEY and CDR2 SVGAGI. The CDR3 runs 14 residues. The CDR3 loop is CASRAGTANYGYTF. In DNA, the CDR3 is TGTGCCAGCAGAGCTGGGACAGCTAACTATGGCTACACCTTC.

The rearrangement links TRBV5-4 to TRBJ1-1; 7 bases are shared with TRBD1. The CDR3 sequence is 12 residues long. Germline V lookup: CDR1 SGHNT, CDR2 YYREEE (reference sequence). The trim removed 4 bases at V and 10 bases at J, leaving 7 bases unmatched. The CDR3 loop reads CASSPGTEGAFF. CDR3 nucleotides: TGTGCCAGCAGCCCAGGGACAGAAGGAGCTTTCTTT.

This clone appeared a single time. This chain connects TRBV5-6 to TRBJ2-5; D uncertain. The CDR3 loop spans 13 amino acids. Germline lookup yields CDR1 SGHDT and CDR2 YYEEEE. V lost 2 bases and J lost 5, with 10 bases in between. The CDR3 bases are TGTGCCAGCAGCTTAGGAAACGGCGAGACCCAGTACTTC. Encoded protein: CASSLGNGETQYF.

V and J are TRBV5-1 and TRBJ2-1; no clear D gene. Trimming pared 0 bases from V and 8 bases from J, leaving 9 bases between. The CDR3 sequence is 13 residues long. Germline CDR1 and CDR2: SGHRS and YFSETQ. The DNA of the CDR3 is TGCGCCAGCAGCTTGGTAGTAGCCTATGAGCAGTTCTTC. Protein product: CASSLVVAYEQFF.

The chain combines TRBV9 with TRBJ2-5; possible D gene TRBD1, 5 bases. CDR3 size: 13 residues. The V end was cut by 3 bases, the J end by 3 bases, with 9 bases between. Germline CDR1 and CDR2: SGDLS and YYNGEE. DNA of the CDR3: TGTGCCAGCAGCGCAGGGCAGAAAGAGACCCAGTACTTC. Encoded protein: CASSAGQKETQYF.